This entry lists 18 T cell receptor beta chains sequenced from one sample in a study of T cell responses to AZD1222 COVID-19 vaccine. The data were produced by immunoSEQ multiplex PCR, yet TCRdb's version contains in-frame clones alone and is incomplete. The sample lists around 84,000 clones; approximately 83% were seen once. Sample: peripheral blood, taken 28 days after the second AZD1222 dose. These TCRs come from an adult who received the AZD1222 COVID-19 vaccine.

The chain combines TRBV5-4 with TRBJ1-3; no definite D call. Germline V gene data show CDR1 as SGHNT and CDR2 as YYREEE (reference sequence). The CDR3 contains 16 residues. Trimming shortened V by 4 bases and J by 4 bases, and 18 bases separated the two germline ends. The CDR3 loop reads CASSHLPLAGGNTIYF. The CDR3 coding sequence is TGTGCCAGCAGCCACCTCCCCCTCGCGGGGGGAAACACCATATATTTT.

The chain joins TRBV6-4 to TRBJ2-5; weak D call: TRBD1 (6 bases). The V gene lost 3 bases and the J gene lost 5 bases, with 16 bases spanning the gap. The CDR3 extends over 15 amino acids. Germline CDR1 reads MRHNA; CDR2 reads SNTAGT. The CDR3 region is CASSERAQGKETQYF. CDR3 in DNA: TGTGCCAGCAGTGAGCGGGCACAGGGCAAGGAGACCCAGTACTTC.

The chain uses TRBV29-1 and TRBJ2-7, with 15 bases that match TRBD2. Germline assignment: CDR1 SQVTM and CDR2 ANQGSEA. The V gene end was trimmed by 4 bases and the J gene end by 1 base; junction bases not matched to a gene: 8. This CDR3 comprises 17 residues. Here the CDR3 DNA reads TGCAGCGTTGCCGGGACTAGCGGGGGGCAATTGTCCTACGAGCAGTACTTC. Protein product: CSVAGTSGGQLSYEQYF.

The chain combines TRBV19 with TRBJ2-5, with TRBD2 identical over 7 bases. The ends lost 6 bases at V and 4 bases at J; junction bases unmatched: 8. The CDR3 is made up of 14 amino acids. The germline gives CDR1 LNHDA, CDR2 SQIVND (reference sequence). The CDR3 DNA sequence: TGTGCCAGTAGCCCACCGGCGGGGGTAGAGACCCAGTACTTC. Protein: CASSPPAGVETQYF.

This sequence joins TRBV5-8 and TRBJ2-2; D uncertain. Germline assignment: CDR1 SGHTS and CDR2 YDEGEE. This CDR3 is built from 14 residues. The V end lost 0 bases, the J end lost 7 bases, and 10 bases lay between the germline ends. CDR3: CASSLGQAGGELFF. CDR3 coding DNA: TGTGCCAGCAGCTTGGGACAAGCCGGCGGGGAGCTGTTTTTT.

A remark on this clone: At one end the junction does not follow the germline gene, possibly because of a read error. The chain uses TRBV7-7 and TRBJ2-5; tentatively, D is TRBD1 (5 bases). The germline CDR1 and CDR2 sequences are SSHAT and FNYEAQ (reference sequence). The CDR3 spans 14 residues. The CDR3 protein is CASSPQVFQETQYF. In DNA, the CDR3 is TGTGCTAGCAGTCCACAGGTGTTTCAAGAGACCCAGTACTTC.

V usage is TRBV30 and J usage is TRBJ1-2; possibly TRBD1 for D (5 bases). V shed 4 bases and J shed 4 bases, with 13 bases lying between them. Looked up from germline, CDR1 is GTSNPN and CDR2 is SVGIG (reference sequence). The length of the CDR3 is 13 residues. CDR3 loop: CAWTDSFSYGYTF. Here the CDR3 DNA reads TGTGCCTGGACAGACAGCTTTTCCTATGGCTACACCTTC.

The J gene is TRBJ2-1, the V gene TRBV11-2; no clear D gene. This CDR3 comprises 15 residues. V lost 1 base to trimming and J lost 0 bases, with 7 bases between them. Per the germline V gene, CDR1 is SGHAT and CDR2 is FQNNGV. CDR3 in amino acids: CASSLAPNSYNEQFF. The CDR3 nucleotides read TGTGCCAGCAGCTTAGCCCCAAACTCCTACAATGAGCAGTTCTTC.

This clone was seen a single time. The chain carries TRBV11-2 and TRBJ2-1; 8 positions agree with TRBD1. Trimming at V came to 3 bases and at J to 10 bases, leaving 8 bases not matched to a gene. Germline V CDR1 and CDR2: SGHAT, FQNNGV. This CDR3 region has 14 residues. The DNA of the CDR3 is TGTGCCAGCAGCTTCCCATCCGGGACAGGAGAGCAGTTCTTC. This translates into CASSFPSGTGEQFF.

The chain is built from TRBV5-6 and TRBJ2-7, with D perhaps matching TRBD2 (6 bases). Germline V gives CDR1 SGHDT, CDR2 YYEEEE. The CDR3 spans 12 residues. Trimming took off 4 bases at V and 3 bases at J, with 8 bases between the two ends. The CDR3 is CASSTDYYEQYF. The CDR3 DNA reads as TGTGCCAGCAGCACGGACTACTACGAGCAGTACTTC.

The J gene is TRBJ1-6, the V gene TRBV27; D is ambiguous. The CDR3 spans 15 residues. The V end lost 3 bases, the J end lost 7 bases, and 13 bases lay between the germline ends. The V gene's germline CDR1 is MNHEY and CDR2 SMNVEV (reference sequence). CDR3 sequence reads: CASSFARVGNSPLHF. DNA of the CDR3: TGTGCCAGCAGTTTTGCTAGGGTCGGGAATTCACCCCTCCACTTT.

CDR3: CATSRDPSGGYEQYF. The CDR3 DNA sequence: TGTGCCACCAGCAGAGACCCCTCCGGGGGGTACGAGCAGTACTTC. This rearrangement joins TRBV15 to TRBJ2-7, with 7 positions matching TRBD2. CDR3 size: 15 residues. CDR1 LNHNV and CDR2 YYDKDF come from the germline V gene (reference sequence). V lost 0 bases to trimming and J lost 4 bases; unmatched junction nucleotides: 6.

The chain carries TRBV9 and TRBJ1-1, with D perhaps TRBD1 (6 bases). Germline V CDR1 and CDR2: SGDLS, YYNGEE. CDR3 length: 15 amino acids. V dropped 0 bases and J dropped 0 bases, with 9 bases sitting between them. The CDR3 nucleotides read TGTGCCAGCAGCGTAGTCGGGGGCCTGAACACTGAAGCTTTCTTT. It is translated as CASSVVGGLNTEAFF.

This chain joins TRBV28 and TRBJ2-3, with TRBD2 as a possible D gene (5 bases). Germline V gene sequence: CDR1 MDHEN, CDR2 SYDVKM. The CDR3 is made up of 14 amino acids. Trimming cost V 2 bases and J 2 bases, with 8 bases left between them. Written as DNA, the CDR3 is TGTGCCAGCAGTTTACAGCGGAACACAGATACGCAGTATTTT. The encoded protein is CASSLQRNTDTQYF. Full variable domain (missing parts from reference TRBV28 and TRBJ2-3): DVKVTQSSRYLVKRTGEKVFLECVQDMDHENMFWYRQDPGLGLRLIYFSYDVKMKEKGDIPEGYSVSREKKERFSLILESASTNQTSMYLCASSLQRNTDTQYFGPGTRLTVL.

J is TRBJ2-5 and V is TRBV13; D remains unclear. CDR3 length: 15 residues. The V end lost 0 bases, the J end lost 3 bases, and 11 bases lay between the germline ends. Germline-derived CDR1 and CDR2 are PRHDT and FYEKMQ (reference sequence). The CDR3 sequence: CASSLGGTSEETQYF. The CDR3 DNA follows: TGTGCCAGCAGCTTAGGCGGCACCTCAGAAGAGACCCAGTACTTC.

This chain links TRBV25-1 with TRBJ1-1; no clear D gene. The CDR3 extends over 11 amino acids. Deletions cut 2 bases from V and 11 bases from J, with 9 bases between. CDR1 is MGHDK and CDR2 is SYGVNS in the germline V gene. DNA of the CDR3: TGTGCCAGCAGTGAAGGTCTCGGGGCTTTCTTT. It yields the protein CASSEGLGAFF.

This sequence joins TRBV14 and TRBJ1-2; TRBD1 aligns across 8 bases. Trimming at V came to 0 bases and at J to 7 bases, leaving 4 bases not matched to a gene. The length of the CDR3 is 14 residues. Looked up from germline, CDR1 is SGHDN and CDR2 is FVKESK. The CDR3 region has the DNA TGTGCCAGCAGCCAAGACGGACAGGGTGTTGGCTACACCTTC. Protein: CASSQDGQGVGYTF.

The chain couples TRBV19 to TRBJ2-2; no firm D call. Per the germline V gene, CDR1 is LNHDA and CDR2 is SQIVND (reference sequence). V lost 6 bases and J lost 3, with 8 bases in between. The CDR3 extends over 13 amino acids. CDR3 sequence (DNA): TGTGCCAGTAGCAGGATGGACACCGGGGAGCTGTTTTTT. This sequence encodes CASSRMDTGELFF.